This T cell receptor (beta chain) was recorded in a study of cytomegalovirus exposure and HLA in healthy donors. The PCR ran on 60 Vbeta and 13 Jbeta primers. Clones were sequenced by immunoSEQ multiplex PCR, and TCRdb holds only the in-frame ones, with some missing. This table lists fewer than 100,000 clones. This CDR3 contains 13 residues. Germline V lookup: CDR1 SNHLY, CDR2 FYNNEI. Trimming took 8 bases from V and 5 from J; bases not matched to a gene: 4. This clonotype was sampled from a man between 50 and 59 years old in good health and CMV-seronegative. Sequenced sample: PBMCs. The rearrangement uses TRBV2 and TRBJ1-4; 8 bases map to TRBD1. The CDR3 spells CASQRQGNEKLFF. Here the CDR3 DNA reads TGTGCCAGCCAACGACAGGGGAATGAAAAACTGTTTTTT.